These 12 T cell receptor beta chains originate from one sample sequenced in a study of OX40 agonist ivuxolimab in advanced cancers. Profiled with immunoSEQ multiplex PCR; TCRdb holds only in-frame clones, not every one. This sample has about 63,000 clones, with 75% to 90% found just once. The sample was CD4+ or CD8+ T cells sorted from blood, taken in a trial of the OX40 agonist ivuxolimab. These receptors were collected from an adult with an advanced solid tumor such as melanoma, head and neck, liver or kidney cancer.

The chain recombines TRBV9 with TRBJ2-1, with D unresolved. This CDR3 contains 12 residues. Per the germline V gene, CDR1 is SGDLS and CDR2 is YYNGEE. The V and J ends lost 6 bases and 6 bases respectively, with 10 bases between them. CDR3 bases: TGTGCCAGCATGTCCCATGGCAATGAGCAGTTCTTC. It translates to CASMSHGNEQFF.

This chain links TRBV19 with TRBJ2-3, with 9 nucleotides matching TRBD2. The CDR3 has 17 residues. With 3 bases clipped from V and 3 bases from J, the junction kept 10 bases outside the gene matches. CDR1 is LNHDA, CDR2 SQIVND, per germline (reference sequence). The CDR3 DNA reads as TGTGCCAGTAGTATCCTGGCTAGCGGGGATCTAACAGATACGCAGTATTTT. Residues: CASSILASGDLTDTQYF.

CDR3 amino acids: CASSLSSGTGGTDEQFF. The DNA of the CDR3 is TGTGCCAGCAGCTTATCCTCCGGGACAGGGGGAACGGATGAGCAGTTCTTC. The chain employs TRBV9 and TRBJ2-1; 11 bases line up with TRBD1. Looked up from germline, CDR1 is SGDLS and CDR2 is YYNGEE. The CDR3 totals 17 residues. The ends lost 4 bases at V and 8 bases at J; junction bases unmatched: 14. The full variable domain, its missing parts supplied by reference TRBV9 and TRBJ2-1, is DSGVTQTPKHLITATGQRVTLRCSPRSGDLSVYWYQQSLDQGLQFLIQYYNGEERAKGNILERFSAQQFPDLHSELNLSSLELGDSALYFCASSLSSGTGGTDEQFFGPGTRLTVL.

The J gene is TRBJ2-3, the V gene TRBV5-4; D unresolved. Germline V gives CDR1 SGHNT, CDR2 YYREEE (reference sequence). The CDR3 length is 13 residues. Deletions cut 4 bases from V and 0 bases from J, with 6 bases between. The CDR3 nucleotides read TGTGCCAGCAGCGAGACTAGCACAGATACGCAGTATTTT. Amino acids: CASSETSTDTQYF.

The chain is built from TRBV19 and TRBJ2-3; D assignment may be TRBD1 or TRBD2 (6 bases each). The CDR3 consists of 17 residues. V lost 3 bases and J 0 bases, leaving 16 bases between the germline ends. From germline, CDR1 is LNHDA and CDR2 SQIVND (reference sequence). Here the CDR3 DNA reads TGTGCCAGTAGTATGGGGTATTGGGGGGCAAGCACAGATACGCAGTATTTT. This gives the protein CASSMGYWGASTDTQYF. Full variable domain (missing parts from reference TRBV19 and TRBJ2-3): DGGITQSPKYLFRKEGQNVTLSCEQNLNHDAMYWYRQDPGQGLRLIYYSQIVNDFQKGDIAEGYSVSREKKESFPLTVTSAQKNPTAFYLCASSMGYWGASTDTQYFGPGTRLTVL.

The chain combines TRBV5-4 with TRBJ2-7; D is uncertain. Germline V gene sequence: CDR1 SGHNT, CDR2 YYREEE (reference sequence). The CDR3 consists of 13 residues. V lost 1 base to trimming and J lost 2 bases, with 7 bases between them. The CDR3 DNA is TGTGCCAGCAGCTTGTCCCCGGCCTACGAGCAGTACTTC. This gives the protein CASSLSPAYEQYF.

This clone was recorded once. The chain uses TRBV7-9 and TRBJ2-3; maybe TRBD2 (5 bases). The germline CDR1 and CDR2 sequences are SEHNR and FQNEAQ (reference sequence). Trimming cost V 5 bases and J 2 bases, with 14 bases left between them. The CDR3 has 15 amino acids. Written as DNA, the CDR3 is TGTGCCAGCAGCCAAGGGAGAGCTAACACAGATACGCAGTATTTT. Residues: CASSQGRANTDTQYF. Full variable domain (missing parts from reference TRBV7-9 and TRBJ2-3): DTGVSQNPRHKITKRGQNVTFRCDPISEHNRLYWYRQTLGQGPEFLTYFQNEAQLEKSRLLSDRFSAERPKGSFSTLEIQRTEQGDSAMYLCASSQGRANTDTQYFGPGTRLTVL.

The rearrangement uses TRBV7-9 and TRBJ2-1, with D perhaps being TRBD1 or TRBD2 (6 bases each). The V gene's germline CDR1 is SEHNR and CDR2 FQNEAQ (reference sequence). The CDR3 runs to 14 residues. V lost 0 bases to trimming and J lost 8 bases, with 11 bases between them. This CDR3 reads CASSLAGGKHEQFF. The DNA for the CDR3 is TGTGCCAGCAGCTTAGCGGGGGGCAAGCATGAGCAGTTCTTC.

CDR3 nucleotides: TGTGCCAGCAGCTTCCCAGCGGGGGCGTACAATGAGCAGTTCTTC. Its protein is CASSFPAGAYNEQFF. This chain connects TRBV7-8 to TRBJ2-1, with TRBD2 identical over 8 bases. The ends lost 3 bases at V and 4 bases at J; junction bases unmatched: 5. The CDR3 is 15 residues long. The V gene's germline CDR1 is SGHVS and CDR2 FQNEAQ. The full variable domain, in which reference TRBV7-8 and TRBJ2-1 provide the parts outside the CDR3, is GAGVSQSPRYKVAKRGQDVALRCDPISGHVSLFWYQQALGQGPEFLTYFQNEAQLDKSGLPSDRFFAERPEGSVSTLKIQRTQQEDSAVYLCASSFPAGAYNEQFFGPGTRLTVL.

This clone has more than one count but fewer than ten. The chain employs TRBV5-4 and TRBJ2-2, with 11 nucleotides matching TRBD2. The CDR3 has 15 residues. Germline V CDR1 and CDR2: SGHNT, YYREEE (reference sequence). Trimming at V came to 0 bases and at J to 9 bases, leaving 4 bases not matched to a gene. Here the CDR3 DNA reads TGTGCCAGCAGCTTGGGGACTAGCGGGTTGAGGGAGCTGTTTTTT. Protein product: CASSLGTSGLRELFF.

CDR3: CATHDPGRMEPQHF. The DNA of the CDR3 is TGTGCTACCCACGATCCGGGCAGGATGGAGCCCCAGCATTTT. The V gene is TRBV28, the J gene TRBJ1-5; D gene ambiguous. The germline V gene has CDR1 MDHEN and CDR2 SYDVKM. This CDR3 comprises 14 residues.

The chain links TRBV7-9 to TRBJ2-2; a weak D match, TRBD2 (6 bases). Germline assignment: CDR1 SEHNR and CDR2 FQNEAQ (reference sequence). The CDR3 is made up of 14 amino acids. Between the trimmed V and J ends, which lost 6 bases and 9 bases, there was a span of 17 bases. CDR3 in amino acids: CASSPIGGSRELFF. CDR3 bases: TGTGCCAGCAGTCCTATTGGAGGGTCCCGGGAGCTGTTTTTT.